This T cell receptor beta chain was found in a study of brain metastases from non-small cell lung cancer. The protocol was immunoSEQ multiplex PCR, while the TCRdb copy is restricted to in-frame clones and leaves out a portion. This sample has about 3,700 clones, with roughly nine tenths found just once. The CDR3 totals 10 residues. Germline V gene lookup returns CDR1 ENHRY and CDR2 SYGVKD. V lost 8 bases, J lost 6 bases, and 5 bases lay in between. The sequencing input was primary lung tumor tissue. The chain recombines TRBV10-3 with TRBJ2-1; no firm D call. The receptor's source is a donor older than 35 with non-small cell lung cancer. In DNA, the CDR3 is TGTGCCATCTCTACCAATGAGCAGTTCTTC. Translating gives CAISTNEQFF.